One sample yielded the 5 T cell receptor beta chains listed below, sequenced in a study of cytomegalovirus exposure and HLA in healthy donors. In the PCR, 60 Vbeta and 13 Jbeta primers were used. Sequencing used immunoSEQ multiplex PCR; TCRdb keeps in-frame clones, though not all of them. The repertoire holds 150,000 to 200,000 clones, with approximately 80% as singletons. Sequencing used PBMCs. The receptors derive from a woman aged 25-40 years in good health and CMV-seronegative.

V gene TRBV4-3 combines with J gene TRBJ1-3; D gene ambiguous. Deletions cut 0 bases from V and 4 bases from J, with 10 bases between. CDR3 length: 15 residues. In germline, CDR1 is LGHNA, CDR2 YSLEER. CDR3 loop: CASSQDLDPGNTIYF. CDR3 bases: TGCGCCAGCAGCCAAGATCTAGACCCCGGAAACACCATATATTTT.

The chain links TRBV30 to TRBJ2-3; the D is unclear. The CDR3 totals 13 residues. CDR1 is GTSNPN and CDR2 is SVGIG in the germline V gene (reference sequence). The V gene lost 2 bases and the J gene lost 6 bases, with 12 bases spanning the gap. The CDR3 DNA is TGTGCCTGGAGTTCTGACTTGTGGGATACGCAGTATTTT. Residues: CAWSSDLWDTQYF.

This chain joins TRBV11-2 and TRBJ1-2, with 9 bases aligning to TRBD1. V shed 5 bases and J 6 bases; nucleotides not matched to a gene: 19. The CDR3 length is 18 residues. The germline CDR1 and CDR2 sequences are SGHAT and FQNNGV. The CDR3 coding sequence is TGTGCCAGCAGCCCCCCCTCTTGGGGGACAGGGTTCTACGATGGCTACACCTTC. Translating gives CASSPPSWGTGFYDGYTF.

The chain carries TRBV4-3 and TRBJ2-1, with D unresolved. V was trimmed by 0 bases and J by 5 bases, leaving 5 bases between them. Germline lookup yields CDR1 LGHNA and CDR2 YSLEER. The CDR3 is 13 amino acids. The CDR3 coding sequence is TGCGCCAGCAGCCAAGATCCTGACAATGAGCAGTTCTTC. Protein: CASSQDPDNEQFF.

This clone was seen only once. The chain recombines TRBV2 with TRBJ1-4; no firm D call. Between the trimmed V and J ends, which lost 4 bases and 2 bases, there was a span of 8 bases. Per the germline V gene, CDR1 is SNHLY and CDR2 is FYNNEI. The CDR3 loop spans 14 amino acids. The CDR3: CASSGLATNEKLFF. The CDR3 DNA is TGTGCCAGCAGTGGACTCGCCACTAATGAAAAACTGTTTTTT.